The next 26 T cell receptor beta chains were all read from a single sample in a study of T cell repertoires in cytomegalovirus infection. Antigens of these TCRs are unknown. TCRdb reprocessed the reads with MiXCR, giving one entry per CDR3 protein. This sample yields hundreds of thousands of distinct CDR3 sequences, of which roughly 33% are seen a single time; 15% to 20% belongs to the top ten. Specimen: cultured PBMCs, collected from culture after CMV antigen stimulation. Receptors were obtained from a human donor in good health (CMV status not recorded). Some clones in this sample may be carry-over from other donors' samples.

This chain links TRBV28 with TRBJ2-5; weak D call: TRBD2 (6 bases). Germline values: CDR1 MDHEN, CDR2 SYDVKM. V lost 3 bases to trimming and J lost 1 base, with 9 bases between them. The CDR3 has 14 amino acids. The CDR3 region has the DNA TGTGCCAGCAGTTTTTCTAGCGCCCAAGAGACCCAGTACTTC. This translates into CASSFSSAQETQYF. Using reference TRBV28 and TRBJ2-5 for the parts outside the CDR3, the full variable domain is DVKVTQSSRYLVKRTGEKVFLECVQDMDHENMFWYRQDPGLGLRLIYFSYDVKMKEKGDIPEGYSVSREKKERFSLILESASTNQTSMYLCASSFSSAQETQYFGPGTRLLVL.

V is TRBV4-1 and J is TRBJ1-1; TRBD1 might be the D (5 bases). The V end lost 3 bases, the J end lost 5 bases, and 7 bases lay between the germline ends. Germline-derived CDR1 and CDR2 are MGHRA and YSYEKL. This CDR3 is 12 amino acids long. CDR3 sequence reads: CASSHWGTEAFF. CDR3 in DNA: TGCGCCAGCAGCCACTGGGGGACTGAAGCTTTCTTT.

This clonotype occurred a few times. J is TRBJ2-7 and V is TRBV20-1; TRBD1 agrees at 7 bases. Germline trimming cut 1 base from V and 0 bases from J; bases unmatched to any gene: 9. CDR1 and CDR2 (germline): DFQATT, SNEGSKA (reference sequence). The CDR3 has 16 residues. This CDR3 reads CSARGTGTASSYEQYF. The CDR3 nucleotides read TGCAGTGCTAGAGGAACCGGGACAGCGAGCTCCTACGAGCAGTACTTC.

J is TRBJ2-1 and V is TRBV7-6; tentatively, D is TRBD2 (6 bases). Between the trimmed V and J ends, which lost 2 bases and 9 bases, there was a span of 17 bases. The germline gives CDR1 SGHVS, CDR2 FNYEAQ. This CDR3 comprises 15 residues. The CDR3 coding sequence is TGTGCCAGCAGCTTATCATCCTACACCGGGGGTGAGCAGTTCTTC. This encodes CASSLSSYTGGEQFF.

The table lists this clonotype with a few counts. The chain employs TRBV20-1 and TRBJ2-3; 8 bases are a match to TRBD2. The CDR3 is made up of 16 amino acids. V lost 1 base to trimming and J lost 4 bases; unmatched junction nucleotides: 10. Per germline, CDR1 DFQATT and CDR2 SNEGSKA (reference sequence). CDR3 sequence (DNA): TGCAGTGCTAGAGGCAACAGCGGGAGCCCCGCAGATACGCAGTATTTT. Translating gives CSARGNSGSPADTQYF.

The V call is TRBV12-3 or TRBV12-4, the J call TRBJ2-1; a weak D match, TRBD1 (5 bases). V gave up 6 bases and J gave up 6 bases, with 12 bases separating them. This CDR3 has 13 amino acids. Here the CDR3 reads CASSSKGVNEQFF. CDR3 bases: TGTGCCAGCAGCTCAAAAGGGGTCAATGAGCAGTTCTTC.

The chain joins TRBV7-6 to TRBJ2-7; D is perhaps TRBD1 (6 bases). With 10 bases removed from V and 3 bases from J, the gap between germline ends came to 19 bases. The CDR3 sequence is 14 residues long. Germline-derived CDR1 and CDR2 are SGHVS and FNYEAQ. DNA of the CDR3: TGTGCCACCCAACTAGGGGGTATGAGCTACGAGCAGTACTTC. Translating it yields CATQLGGMSYEQYF.

CDR3 sequence reads: CASSLNDGTGLEQYF. Written as DNA, the CDR3 is TGCGCCAGCAGCTTAAACGACGGGACAGGGCTCGAGCAGTACTTC. The chain combines TRBV5-1 with TRBJ2-7; 9 nucleotides agree with TRBD1. V lost 2 bases to trimming and J lost 6 bases; unmatched junction nucleotides: 9. CDR1 and CDR2 from the germline V gene are SGHRS and YFSETQ. The CDR3 contains 15 residues.

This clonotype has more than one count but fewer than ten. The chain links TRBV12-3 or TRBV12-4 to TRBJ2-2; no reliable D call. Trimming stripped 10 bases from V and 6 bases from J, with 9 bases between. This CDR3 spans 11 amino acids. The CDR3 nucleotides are TGTGCCAACTATTGGGCCGGGGAGCTGTTTTTT. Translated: CANYWAGELFF.

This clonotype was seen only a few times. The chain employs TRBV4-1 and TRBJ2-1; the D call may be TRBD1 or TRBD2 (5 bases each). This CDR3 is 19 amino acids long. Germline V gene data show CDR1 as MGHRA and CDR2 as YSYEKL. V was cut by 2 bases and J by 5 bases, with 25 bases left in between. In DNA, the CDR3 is TGCGCCAGCAGCCAATCCAAGATCCACACGGGGACCCGAAACAATGAGCAGTTCTTC. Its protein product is CASSQSKIHTGTRNNEQFF.

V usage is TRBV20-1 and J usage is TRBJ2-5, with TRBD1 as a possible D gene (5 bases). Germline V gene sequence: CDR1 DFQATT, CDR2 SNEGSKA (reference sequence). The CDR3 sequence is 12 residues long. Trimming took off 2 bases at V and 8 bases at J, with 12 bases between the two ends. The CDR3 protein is CSARRQRATQYF. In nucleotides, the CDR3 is TGCAGTGCTAGAAGACAGCGTGCCACCCAGTACTTC.

The CDR3: CASSVRGPPPSGTNEKLFF. CDR3 in DNA: TGTGCCAGTAGTGTGCGGGGCCCCCCCCCAAGCGGAACTAATGAAAAACTGTTTTTT. This rearrangement joins TRBV19 to TRBJ1-4; possible D gene TRBD1, 5 bases. The CDR3 consists of 19 residues. From germline, CDR1 is LNHDA and CDR2 SQIVND (reference sequence). V lost 5 bases and J 1 base, leaving 23 bases between the germline ends.

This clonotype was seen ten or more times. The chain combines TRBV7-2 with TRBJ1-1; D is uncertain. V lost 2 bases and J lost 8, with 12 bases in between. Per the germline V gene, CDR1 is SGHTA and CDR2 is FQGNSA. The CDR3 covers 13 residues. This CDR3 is CASSLNEGEEAFF. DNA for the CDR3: TGTGCCAGCAGCTTAAATGAAGGAGAAGAAGCTTTCTTT.

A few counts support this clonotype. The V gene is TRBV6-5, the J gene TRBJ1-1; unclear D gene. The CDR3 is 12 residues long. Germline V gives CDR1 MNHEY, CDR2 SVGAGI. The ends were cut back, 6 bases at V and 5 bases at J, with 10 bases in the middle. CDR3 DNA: TGTGCCAGCAGCCGGCACGGAACTGAAGCTTTCTTT. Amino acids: CASSRHGTEAFF.

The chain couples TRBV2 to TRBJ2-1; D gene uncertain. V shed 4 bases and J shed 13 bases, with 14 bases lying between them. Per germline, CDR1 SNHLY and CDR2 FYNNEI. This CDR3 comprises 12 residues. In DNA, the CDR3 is TGTGCCAGCAGTGCCCAGGCGGCCTCTCAGTTCTTC. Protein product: CASSAQAASQFF.

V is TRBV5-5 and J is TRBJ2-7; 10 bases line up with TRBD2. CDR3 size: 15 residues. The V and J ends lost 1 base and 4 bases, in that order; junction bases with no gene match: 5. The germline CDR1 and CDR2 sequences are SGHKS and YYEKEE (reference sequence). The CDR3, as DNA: TGTGCCAGCAGCTTGACTAGCGGGGAGGTTTACGAGCAGTACTTC. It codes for CASSLTSGEVYEQYF. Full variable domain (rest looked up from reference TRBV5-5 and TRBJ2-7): DAGVTQSPTHLIKTRGQQVTLRCSPISGHKSVSWYQQVLGQGPQFIFQYYEKEERGRGNFPDRFSARQFPNYSSELNVNALLLGDSALYLCASSLTSGEVYEQYFGPGTRLTVT.

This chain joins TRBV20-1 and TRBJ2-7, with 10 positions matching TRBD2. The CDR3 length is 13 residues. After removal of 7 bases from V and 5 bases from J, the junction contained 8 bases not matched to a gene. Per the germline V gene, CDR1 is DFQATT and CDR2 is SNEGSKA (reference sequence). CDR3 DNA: TGCAGTGTCAGCGGGGGGGCCGGAGACGAGCAGTACTTC. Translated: CSVSGGAGDEQYF.

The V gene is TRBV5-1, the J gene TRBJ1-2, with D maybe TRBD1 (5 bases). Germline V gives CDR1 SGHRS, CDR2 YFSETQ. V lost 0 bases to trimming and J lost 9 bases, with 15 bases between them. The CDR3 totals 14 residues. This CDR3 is CASSLEGGAWSYTF. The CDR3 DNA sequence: TGCGCCAGCAGCTTGGAAGGAGGGGCTTGGAGCTACACCTTC.

For the CDR3, the DNA is TGCGCCAGCAGCCGGGGACCGGATTCCCTGTACGAGCAGTACTTC. Encoded protein: CASSRGPDSLYEQYF. V gene TRBV4-1 combines with J gene TRBJ2-7, with D possibly being TRBD1 or TRBD2 (5 bases each). The CDR3 length is 15 residues. CDR1 is MGHRA, CDR2 YSYEKL, per germline. V was shortened by 4 bases and J by 4 bases, with 17 bases between the two germline ends.

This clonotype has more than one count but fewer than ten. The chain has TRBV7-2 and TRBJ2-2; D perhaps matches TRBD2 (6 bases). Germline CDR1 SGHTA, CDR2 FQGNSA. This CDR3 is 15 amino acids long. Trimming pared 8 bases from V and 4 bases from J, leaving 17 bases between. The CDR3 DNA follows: TGTGCCAGCGGGAGGCAGGGTATTCGCACCGGGGAGCTGTTTTTT. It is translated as CASGRQGIRTGELFF.

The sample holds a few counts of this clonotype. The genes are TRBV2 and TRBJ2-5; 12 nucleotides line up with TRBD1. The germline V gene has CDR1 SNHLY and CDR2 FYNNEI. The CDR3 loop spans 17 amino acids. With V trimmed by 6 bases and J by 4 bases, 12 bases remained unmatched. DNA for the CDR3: TGTGCCAGCAGCCCGGGACAGGGGGCGCCTGGAGTAGAGACCCAGTACTTC. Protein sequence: CASSPGQGAPGVETQYF.

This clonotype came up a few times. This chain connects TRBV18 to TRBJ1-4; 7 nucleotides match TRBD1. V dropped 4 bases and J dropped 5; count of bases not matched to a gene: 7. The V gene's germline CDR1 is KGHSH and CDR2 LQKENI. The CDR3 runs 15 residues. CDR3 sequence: CASSHGTDLNEKLFF. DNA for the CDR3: TGTGCCAGCTCACACGGGACAGATCTGAATGAAAAACTGTTTTTT.

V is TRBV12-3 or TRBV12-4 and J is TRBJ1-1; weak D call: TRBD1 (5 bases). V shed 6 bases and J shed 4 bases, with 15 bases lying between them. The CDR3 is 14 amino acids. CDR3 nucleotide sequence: TGTGCCAGCAGATCGACAGTCAGTGGCACTGAAGCTTTCTTT. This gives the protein CASRSTVSGTEAFF.

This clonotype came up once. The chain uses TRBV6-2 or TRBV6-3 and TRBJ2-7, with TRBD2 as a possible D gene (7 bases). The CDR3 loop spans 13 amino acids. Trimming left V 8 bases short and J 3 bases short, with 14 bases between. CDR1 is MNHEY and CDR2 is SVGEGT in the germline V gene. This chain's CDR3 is CASVPGGLYEQYF. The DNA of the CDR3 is TGTGCCAGCGTCCCCGGGGGGCTCTACGAGCAGTACTTC.

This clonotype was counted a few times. CDR3 bases: TGTGCCATCAGTGAGGGAGGGCTAGCGGGGGCGCAAGAGACCCAGTACTTC. Amino acids: CAISEGGLAGAQETQYF. V gene TRBV10-3 combines with J gene TRBJ2-5; 10 bases agree with TRBD2. The CDR3 totals 17 residues. Germline CDR1 reads ENHRY; CDR2 reads SYGVKD. J was trimmed by 2 bases and V by 2 bases; bases with no gene match: 8.

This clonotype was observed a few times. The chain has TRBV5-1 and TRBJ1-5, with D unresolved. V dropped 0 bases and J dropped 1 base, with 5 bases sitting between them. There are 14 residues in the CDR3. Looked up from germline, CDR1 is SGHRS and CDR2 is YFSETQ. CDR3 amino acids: CASSLDPSNQPQHF. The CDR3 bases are TGCGCCAGCAGCTTGGATCCGAGCAATCAGCCCCAGCATTTT. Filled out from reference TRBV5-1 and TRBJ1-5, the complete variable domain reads KAGVTQTPRYLIKTRGQQVTLSCSPISGHRSVSWYQQTPGQGLQFLFEYFSETQRNKGNFPGRFSGRQFSNSRSEMNVSTLELGDSALYLCASSLDPSNQPQHFGDGTRLSIL.